The entry that follows covers one T cell receptor beta chain sequence. No antigen is known for it. The source of the sample is a study of shared clonotypes between healthy human individuals. In germline, CDR1 is SGHAT, CDR2 FQNNGV. J gave up 3 bases and V 3 bases, and 8 bases lay outside the gene matches. This CDR3 spans 15 amino acids. Assay: immunoSEQ multiplex PCR; the TCRdb copy retains only in-frame clones and omits some. The repertoire holds fewer than 2.5 million clones, with 80% to 95% as singletons. Study-wide findings and caveats: Sampling covered nothing but blood. Tissue TCR repertoires likely differ from those found in blood.

This receptor was taken from a man aged 18-30 years in good health. Some clones in this sample may be carry-over from other donors' samples. This chain uses TRBV11-2 with TRBJ2-7, with 7 bases fitting TRBD2. Sequencing used naive CD4+ T cells from PBMCs. The subset denotes: CD45RA+ positively selected. CDR3 DNA: TGTGCCAGCAGCTTGGGAGCGGGAAGCGTCTACGAGCAGTACTTC. Residues: CASSLGAGSVYEQYF.